This TCR beta chain is from a study of human T cells and chemical hapten exposure. Study-wide results and caveats: PT1 expanded TCR numbers tracked positively with patch test score. Expanded TCRs grouped into significantly more large CDR3 similarity clusters than controls produced.

TCRdb ran MiXCR on the RACE reads and lists one entry per CDR3 protein. The sample gives 95,000 to 130,000 distinct CDR3 sequences, about 12% of which show up once; 1.2% to 1.5% is in the top ten. Time point reported: patch test 1, 2 weeks after DPC sensitization. This sample's treatment: therapeutic diphenylcyclopropenone sensitization with weekly scalp DPC. The drawing of blood occurred before each patch test was applied. Alopecia patients between 18 and 70 years old and suitable for DPC were used as donors. The trim removed 4 bases at V and 4 bases at J, leaving 4 bases unmatched. This CDR3 region has 14 residues. Germline CDR1 and CDR2: ENHRY and SYGVKD. This clonotype was detected ten times or more. Antigen: not known.

The chain combines TRBV10-3 with TRBJ2-7; 10 bases fit TRBD1. The origin of this receptor is a woman between 50 and 59 years old with alopecia areata. Some clones in this sample may be carry-over from other donors' samples. Sequenced here: whole blood, sampled in connection with sensitization to the hapten diphenylcyclopropenone (DPC). The CDR3 loop is CAISGDRGHYEQYF. The CDR3 DNA is TGTGCCATCAGTGGGGACAGGGGACATTACGAGCAGTACTTC.